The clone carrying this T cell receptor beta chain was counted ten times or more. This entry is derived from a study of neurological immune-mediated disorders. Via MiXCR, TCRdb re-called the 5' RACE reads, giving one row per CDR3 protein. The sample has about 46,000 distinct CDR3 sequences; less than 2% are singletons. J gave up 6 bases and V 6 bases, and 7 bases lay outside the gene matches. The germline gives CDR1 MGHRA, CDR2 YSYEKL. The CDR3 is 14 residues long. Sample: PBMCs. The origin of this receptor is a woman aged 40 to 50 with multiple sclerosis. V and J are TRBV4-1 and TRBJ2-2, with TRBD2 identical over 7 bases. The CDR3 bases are TGCGCCAGCAGGGGAGGGTTCGGGTCCGGGGAGCTGTTTTTT. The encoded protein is CASRGGFGSGELFF.